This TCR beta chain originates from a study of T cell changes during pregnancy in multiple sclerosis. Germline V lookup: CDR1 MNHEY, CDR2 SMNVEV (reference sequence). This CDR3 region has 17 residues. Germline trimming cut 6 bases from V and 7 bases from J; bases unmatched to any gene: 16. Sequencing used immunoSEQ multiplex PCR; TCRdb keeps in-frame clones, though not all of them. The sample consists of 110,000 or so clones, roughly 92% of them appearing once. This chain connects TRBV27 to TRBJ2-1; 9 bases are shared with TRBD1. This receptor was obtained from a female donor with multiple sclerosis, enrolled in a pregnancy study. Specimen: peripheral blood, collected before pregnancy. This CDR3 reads CASSSTHRGRGRNEQFF. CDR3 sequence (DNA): TGTGCCAGCAGCTCCACTCACAGGGGGCGCGGGAGAAATGAGCAGTTCTTC.